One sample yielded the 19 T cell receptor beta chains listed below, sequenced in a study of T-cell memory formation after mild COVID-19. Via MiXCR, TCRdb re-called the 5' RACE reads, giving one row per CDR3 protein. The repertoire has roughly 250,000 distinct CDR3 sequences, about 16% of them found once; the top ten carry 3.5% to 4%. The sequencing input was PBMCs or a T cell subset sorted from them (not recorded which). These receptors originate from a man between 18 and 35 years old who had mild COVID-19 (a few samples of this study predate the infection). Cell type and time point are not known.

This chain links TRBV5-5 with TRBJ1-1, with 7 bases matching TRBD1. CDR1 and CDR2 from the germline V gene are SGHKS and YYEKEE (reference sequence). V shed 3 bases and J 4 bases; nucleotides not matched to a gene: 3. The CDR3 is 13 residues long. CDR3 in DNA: TGTGCCAGCAGCTCGACAGGGACCACTGAAGCTTTCTTT. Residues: CASSSTGTTEAFF. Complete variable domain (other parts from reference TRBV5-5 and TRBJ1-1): DAGVTQSPTHLIKTRGQQVTLRCSPISGHKSVSWYQQVLGQGPQFIFQYYEKEERGRGNFPDRFSARQFPNYSSELNVNALLLGDSALYLCASSSTGTTEAFFGQGTRLTVV.

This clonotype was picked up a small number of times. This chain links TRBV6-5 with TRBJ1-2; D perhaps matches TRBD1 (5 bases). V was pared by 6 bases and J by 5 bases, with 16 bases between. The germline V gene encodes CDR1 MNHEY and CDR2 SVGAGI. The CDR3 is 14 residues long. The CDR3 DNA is TGTGCCAGCAGCCGGGGGACGGCGGGGTATGGCTACACCTTC. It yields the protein CASSRGTAGYGYTF.

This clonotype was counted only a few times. The CDR3 is CASSPRRVPGQQPQHF. The CDR3 region has the DNA TGTGCCAGCAGCCCCCGACGAGTGCCGGGACAACAGCCCCAGCATTTT. This chain links TRBV7-8 with TRBJ1-5; possibly TRBD1 for D (6 bases). From germline, CDR1 is SGHVS and CDR2 FQNEAQ. This CDR3 region has 16 residues. Trimming took off 5 bases at V and 7 bases at J, with 21 bases between the two ends.

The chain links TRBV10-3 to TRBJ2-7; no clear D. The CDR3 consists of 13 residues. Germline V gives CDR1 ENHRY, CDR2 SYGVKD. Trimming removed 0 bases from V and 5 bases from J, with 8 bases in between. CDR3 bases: TGTGCCATCAGTGAGTCGTTCGTCCACGAGCAGTACGTC. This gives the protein CAISESFVHEQYV.

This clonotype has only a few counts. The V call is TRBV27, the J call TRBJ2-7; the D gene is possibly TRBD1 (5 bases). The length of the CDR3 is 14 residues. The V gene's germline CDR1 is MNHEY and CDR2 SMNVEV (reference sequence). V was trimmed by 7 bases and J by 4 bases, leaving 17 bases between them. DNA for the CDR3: TGTGCCAGCAAACGGTGGGGCAGGGCTTACGAGCAGTACGTC. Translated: CASKRWGRAYEQYV.

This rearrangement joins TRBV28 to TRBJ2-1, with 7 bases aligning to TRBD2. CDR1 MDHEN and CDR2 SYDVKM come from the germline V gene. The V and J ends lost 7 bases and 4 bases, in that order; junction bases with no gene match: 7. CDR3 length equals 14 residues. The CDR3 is CASTMGGFYNEQFF. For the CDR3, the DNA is TGTGCCAGCACCATGGGGGGGTTTTACAATGAGCAGTTCTTC.

The CDR3 sequence is CASSLVGADQETQYF. Written as DNA, the CDR3 is TGTGCCAGCAGCTTAGTTGGGGCAGACCAAGAGACCCAGTACTTC. The rearrangement links TRBV7-8 to TRBJ2-5; tentative D call: TRBD1 (5 bases). With 1 base removed from V and 0 bases from J, the gap between germline ends came to 9 bases. The CDR3 spans 15 residues. From germline, CDR1 is SGHVS and CDR2 FQNEAQ.

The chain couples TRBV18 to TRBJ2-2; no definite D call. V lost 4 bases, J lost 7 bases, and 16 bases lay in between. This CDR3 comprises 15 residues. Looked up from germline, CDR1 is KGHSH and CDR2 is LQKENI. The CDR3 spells CASSRASQSLGELFF. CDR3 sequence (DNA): TGTGCCAGCTCACGGGCCTCCCAGTCCCTCGGGGAGCTGTTTTTT.

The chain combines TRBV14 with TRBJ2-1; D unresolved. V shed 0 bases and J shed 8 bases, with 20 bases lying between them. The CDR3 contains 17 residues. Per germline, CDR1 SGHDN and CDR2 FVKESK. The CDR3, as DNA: TGTGCCAGCAGCCAAGACCGAAACACCATTCCAAGAGATGAGCAGTTCTTC. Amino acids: CASSQDRNTIPRDEQFF.

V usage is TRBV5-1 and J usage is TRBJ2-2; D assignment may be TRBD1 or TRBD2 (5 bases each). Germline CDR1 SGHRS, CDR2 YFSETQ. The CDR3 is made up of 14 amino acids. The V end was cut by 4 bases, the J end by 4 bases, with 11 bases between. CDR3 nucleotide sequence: TGCGCCAGCAGCGCCAAAGGGACCACCGGGGAGCTGTTTTTT. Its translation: CASSAKGTTGELFF.

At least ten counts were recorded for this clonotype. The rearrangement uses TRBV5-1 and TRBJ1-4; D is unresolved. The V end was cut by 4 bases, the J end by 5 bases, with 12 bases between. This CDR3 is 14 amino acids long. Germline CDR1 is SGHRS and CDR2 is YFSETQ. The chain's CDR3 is CASSKGFPNEKLFF. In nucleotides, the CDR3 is TGCGCCAGCAGCAAGGGTTTCCCGAATGAAAAACTGTTTTTT.

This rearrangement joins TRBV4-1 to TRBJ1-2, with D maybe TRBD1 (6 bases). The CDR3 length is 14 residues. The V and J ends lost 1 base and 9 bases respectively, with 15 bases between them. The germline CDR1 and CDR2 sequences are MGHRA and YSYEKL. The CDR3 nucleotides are TGCGCCAGCAGCCAAGTCCCCCGGACAGTGAGCTACACCTTC. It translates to CASSQVPRTVSYTF.

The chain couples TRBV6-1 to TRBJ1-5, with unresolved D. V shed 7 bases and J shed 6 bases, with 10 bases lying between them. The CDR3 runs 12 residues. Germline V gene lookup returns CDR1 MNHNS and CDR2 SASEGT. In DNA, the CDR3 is TGTGCCAGCACCCAATATCGTCAGCCCCAGCATTTT. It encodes CASTQYRQPQHF.

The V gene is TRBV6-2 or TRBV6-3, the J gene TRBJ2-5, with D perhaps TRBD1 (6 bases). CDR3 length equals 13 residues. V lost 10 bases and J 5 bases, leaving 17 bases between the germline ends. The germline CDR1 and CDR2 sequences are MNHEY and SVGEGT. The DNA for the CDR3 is TGTGCCATCACAGGGACGCTCCGCGAGACCCAGTACTTC. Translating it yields CAITGTLRETQYF.

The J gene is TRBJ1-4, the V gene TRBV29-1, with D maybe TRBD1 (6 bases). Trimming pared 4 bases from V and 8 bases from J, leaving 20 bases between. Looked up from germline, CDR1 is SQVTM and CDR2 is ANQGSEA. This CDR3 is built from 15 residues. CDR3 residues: CSVVKGQGKNEKLFF. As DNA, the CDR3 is TGCAGCGTTGTTAAGGGGCAGGGGAAAAACGAAAAACTGTTTTTT. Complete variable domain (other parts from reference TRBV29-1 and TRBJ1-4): SAVISQKPSRDICQRGTSLTIQCQVDSQVTMMFWYRQQPGQSLTLIATANQGSEATYESGFVIDKFPISRPNLTFSTLTVSNMSPEDSSIYLCSVVKGQGKNEKLFFGSGTQLSVL.

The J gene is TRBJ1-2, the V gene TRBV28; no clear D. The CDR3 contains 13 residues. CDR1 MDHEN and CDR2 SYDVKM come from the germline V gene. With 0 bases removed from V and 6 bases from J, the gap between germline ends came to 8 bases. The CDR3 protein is CASSLWSGDGYTF. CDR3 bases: TGTGCCAGCAGTTTATGGTCCGGGGATGGCTACACCTTC.

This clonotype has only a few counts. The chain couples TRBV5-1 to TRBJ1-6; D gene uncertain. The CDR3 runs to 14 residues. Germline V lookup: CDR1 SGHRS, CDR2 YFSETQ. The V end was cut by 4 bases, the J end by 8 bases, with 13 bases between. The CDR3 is CASSPTSGDSPLHF. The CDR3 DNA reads TGCGCCAGCAGCCCGACAAGTGGGGATTCACCCCTCCACTTT.

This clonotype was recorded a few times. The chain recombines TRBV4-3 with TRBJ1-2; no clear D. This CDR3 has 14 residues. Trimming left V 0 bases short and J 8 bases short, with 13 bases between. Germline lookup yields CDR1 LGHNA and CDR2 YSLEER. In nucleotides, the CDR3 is TGCGCCAGCAGCCAAGAACGTCGCCGCAGGGGCTACACCTTC. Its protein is CASSQERRRRGYTF.

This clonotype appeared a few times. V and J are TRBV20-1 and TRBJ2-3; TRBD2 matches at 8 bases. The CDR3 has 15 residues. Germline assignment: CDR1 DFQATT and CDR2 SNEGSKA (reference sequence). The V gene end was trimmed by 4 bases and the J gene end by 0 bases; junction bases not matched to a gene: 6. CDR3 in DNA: TGCAGTGCTACTCCCGCGGGGGGTAGCACAGATACGCAGTATTTT. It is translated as CSATPAGGSTDTQYF.